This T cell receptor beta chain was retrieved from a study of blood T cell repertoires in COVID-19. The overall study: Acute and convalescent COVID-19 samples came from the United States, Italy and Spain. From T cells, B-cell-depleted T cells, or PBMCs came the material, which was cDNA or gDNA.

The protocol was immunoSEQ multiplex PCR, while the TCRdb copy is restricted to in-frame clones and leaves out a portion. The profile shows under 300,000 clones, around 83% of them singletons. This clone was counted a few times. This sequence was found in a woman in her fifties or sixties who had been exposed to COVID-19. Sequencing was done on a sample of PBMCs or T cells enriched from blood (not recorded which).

This CDR3 reads CATSRAGGRGQETQYF. The CDR3 DNA reads TGTGCCACCAGCAGAGCTGGGGGCCGGGGCCAAGAGACCCAGTACTTC. This rearrangement joins TRBV15 to TRBJ2-5; perhaps TRBD1 as D (6 bases). With 1 base removed from V and 1 base from J, the gap between germline ends came to 13 bases. Germline values: CDR1 LNHNV, CDR2 YYDKDF (reference sequence). The CDR3 has 16 amino acids.